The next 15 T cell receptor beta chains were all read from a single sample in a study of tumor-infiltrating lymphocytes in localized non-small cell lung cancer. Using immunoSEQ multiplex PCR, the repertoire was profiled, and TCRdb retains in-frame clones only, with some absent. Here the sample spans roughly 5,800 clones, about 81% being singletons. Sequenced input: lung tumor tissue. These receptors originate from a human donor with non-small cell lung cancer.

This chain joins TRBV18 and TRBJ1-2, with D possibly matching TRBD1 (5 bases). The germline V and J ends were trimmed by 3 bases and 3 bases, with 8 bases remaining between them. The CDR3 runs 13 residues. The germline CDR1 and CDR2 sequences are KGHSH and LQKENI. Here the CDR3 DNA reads TGTGCCAGCTCACCGGGCAGGGACTATGGCTACACCTTC. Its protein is CASSPGRDYGYTF.

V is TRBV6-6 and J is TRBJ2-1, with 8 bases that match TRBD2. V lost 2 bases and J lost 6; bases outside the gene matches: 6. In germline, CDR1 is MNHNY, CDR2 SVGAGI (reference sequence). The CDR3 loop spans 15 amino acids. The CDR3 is CASSYVLGTSNEQFF. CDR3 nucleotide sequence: TGTGCCAGCAGTTACGTCTTAGGGACTAGCAATGAGCAGTTCTTC.

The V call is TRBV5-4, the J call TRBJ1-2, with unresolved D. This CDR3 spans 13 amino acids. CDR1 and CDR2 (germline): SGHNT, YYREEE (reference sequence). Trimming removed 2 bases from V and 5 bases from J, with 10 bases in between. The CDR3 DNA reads TGTGCCAGCAGCTTACCTGTTTCATATGGCTACACCTTC. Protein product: CASSLPVSYGYTF.

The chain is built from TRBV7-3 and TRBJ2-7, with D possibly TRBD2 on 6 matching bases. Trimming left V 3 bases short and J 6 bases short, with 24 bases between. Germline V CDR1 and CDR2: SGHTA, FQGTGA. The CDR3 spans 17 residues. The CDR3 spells CASSFALGPTGDCEQYF. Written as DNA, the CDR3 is TGTGCCAGCAGCTTTGCCTTGGGCCCAACGGGGGACTGCGAGCAGTACTTC.

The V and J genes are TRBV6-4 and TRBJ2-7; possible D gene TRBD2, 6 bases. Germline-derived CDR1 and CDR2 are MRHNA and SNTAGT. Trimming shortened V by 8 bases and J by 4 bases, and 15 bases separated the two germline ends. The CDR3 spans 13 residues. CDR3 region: CASYRRGSYEQYF. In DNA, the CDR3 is TGTGCCAGCTACAGGAGGGGAAGTTACGAGCAGTACTTC.

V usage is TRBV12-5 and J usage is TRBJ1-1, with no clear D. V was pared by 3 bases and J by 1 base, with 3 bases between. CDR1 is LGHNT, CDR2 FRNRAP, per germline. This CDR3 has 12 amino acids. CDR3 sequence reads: CASGFENTEAFF. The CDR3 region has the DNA TGTGCTAGTGGTTTTGAGAACACTGAAGCTTTCTTT.

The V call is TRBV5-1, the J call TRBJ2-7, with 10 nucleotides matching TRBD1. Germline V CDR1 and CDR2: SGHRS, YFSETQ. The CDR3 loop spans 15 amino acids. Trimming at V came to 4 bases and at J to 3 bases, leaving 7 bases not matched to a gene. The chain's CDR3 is CASSALGTGDYEQYF. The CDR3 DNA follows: TGCGCCAGCAGCGCCCTCGGGACAGGGGACTACGAGCAGTACTTC.

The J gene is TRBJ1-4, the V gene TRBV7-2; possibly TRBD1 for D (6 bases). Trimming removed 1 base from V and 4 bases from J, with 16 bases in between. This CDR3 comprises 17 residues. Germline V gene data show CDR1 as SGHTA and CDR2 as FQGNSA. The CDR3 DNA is TGTGCCAGCAGCTTAGTCAGAGCACAGGGCCGTAATGAAAAACTGTTTTTT. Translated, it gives CASSLVRAQGRNEKLFF.

This CDR3 reads CASRDGLARYYEQYF. The CDR3 DNA is TGTGCCAGCAGGGATGGACTAGCGAGGTACTACGAGCAGTACTTC. This chain links TRBV6-1 with TRBJ2-7, with 9 bases matching TRBD2. Trimming removed 6 bases from V and 3 bases from J; junction bases left unmatched: 9. CDR1 MNHNS and CDR2 SASEGT come from the germline V gene. This CDR3 comprises 15 residues.

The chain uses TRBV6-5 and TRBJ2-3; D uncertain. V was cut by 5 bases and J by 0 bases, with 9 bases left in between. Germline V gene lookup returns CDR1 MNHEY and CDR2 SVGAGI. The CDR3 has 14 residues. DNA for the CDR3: TGTGCCAGCAGTCACGTACGGAGCACAGATACGCAGTATTTT. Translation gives CASSHVRSTDTQYF.

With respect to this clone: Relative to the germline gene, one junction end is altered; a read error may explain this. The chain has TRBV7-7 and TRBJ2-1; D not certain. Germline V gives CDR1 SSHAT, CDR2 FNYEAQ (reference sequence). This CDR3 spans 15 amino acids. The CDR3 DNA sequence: TGTGCTAGCAGCTTAGGCTTAACATCCTACAATGAGCAGTTCTTC. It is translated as CASSLGLTSYNEQFF. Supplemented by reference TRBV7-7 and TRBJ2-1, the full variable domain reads GAGVSQSPRYKVTKRGQDVTLRCDPISSHATLYWYQQALGQGPEFLTYFNYEAQPDKSGLPSDRFSAERPEGSISTLTIQRTEQRDSAMYRCASSLGLTSYNEQFFGPGTRLTVL.

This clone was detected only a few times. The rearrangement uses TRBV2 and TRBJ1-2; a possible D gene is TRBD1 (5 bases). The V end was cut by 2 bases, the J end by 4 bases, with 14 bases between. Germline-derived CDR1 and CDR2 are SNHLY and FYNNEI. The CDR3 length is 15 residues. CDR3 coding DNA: TGTGCCAGCAGTGAAACGGAAGGGACGGTCTATGGCTACACCTTC. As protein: CASSETEGTVYGYTF.

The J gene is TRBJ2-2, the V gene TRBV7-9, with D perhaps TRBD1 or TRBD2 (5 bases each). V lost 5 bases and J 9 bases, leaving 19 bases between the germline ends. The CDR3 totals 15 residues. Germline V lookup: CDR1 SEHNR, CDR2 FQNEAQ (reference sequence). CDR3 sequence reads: CASSTLDSRGRELFF. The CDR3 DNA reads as TGTGCCAGCAGCACCCTTGACAGTCGGGGCCGGGAGCTGTTTTTT.

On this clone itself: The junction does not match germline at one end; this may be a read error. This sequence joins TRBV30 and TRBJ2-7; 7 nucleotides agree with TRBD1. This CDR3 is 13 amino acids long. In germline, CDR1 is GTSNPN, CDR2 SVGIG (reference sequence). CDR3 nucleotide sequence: TGTGCCTGGGAACAGGGGACCACCTACGAGCGGTACTTC. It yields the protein CAWEQGTTYERYF. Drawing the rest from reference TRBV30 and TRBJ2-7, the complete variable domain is SQTIHQWPATLVQPVGSPLSLECTVEGTSNPNLYWYRQAAGRGLQLLFYSVGIGQISSEVPQNLSASRPQDRQFILSSKKLLLSDSGFYLCAWEQGTTYERYFGPGTRLTVT.

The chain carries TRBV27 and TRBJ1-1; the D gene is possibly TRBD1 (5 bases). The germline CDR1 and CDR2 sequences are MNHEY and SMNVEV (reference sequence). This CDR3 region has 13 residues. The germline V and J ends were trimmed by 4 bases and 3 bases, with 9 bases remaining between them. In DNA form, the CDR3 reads TGTGCCAGCAGTTCGGCAGGGTACACTGAAGCTTTCTTT. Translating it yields CASSSAGYTEAFF.